This is a list of T cell receptor beta chains from one sample in a study of blood T cell repertoires in COVID-19. Data came from immunoSEQ multiplex PCR; TCRdb stores just in-frame clones and leaves some out. The sample has about 170,000 clones, approximately 85% seen once. Sequenced sample: peripheral blood. All receptors come from a man in his sixties who had recovered from COVID-19. The CDR3 runs from the conserved cysteine through the conserved F or W. Fields, in order: V gene, J gene, clone size, D gene, CDR3 DNA, CDR3 protein. D genes are given only for firm matches. Some rows have no size entry. The others give once, few or many, or a class for an expanded clone.

TRBV6-5	TRBJ2-7	once	TRBD1	TGTGCCAGCAGTCCGACCGGGACAGGAGCCTACGAGCAGTACTTC	CASSPTGTGAYEQYF
TRBV24-1	TRBJ2-7	-	TRBD1	TGTGCCACCAGTGATTTCCAAGCCCCCGACAGGGTACTGGAGGAGCAGTACTTC	CATSDFQAPDRVLEEQYF
TRBV6-5	TRBJ1-5	once	-	TGTGCCAGCAGCCGCACAGTCAGTAGCAATCAGCCCCAGCATTTT	CASSRTVSSNQPQHF
TRBV27	TRBJ1-6	-	-	TGTGCCAGCACCCCACTACAGGGCCTTGGTTCACCCCTCCACTTT	CASTPLQGLGSPLHF
TRBV19	TRBJ2-1	-	TRBD2	TGTGCCAGTAGTAGACGACTAGCGGGTGACTACAATGAGCAGTTCTTC	CASSRRLAGDYNEQFF
TRBV15	TRBJ1-4	-	-	TGTGCCACCAACAGAGGGTGGATCGAGGGTGAAAAACTGTTTTTT	CATNRGWIEGEKLFF
TRBV4-1	TRBJ2-7	-	-	TGCGCCAGCAGCCCAAGCTCCGCAGGGCGAAGCTCCTACGAGCAGTACTTC	CASSPSSAGRSSYEQYF
TRBV20-1	TRBJ1-2	few	-	TGCAGTGACCTACGAAACTATGGCTACACCTTC	CSDLRNYGYTF
TRBV7-6	TRBJ2-1	-	-	TGTGCCAGCAGCTCCCCGGGGAGCAATGAGCAGTTCTTC	CASSSPGSNEQFF
TRBV9	TRBJ2-3	-	TRBD2	TGTGCCAGCAGCGTACTTGGGCGGGGGGCTAGAGATACGCAGTATTTT	CASSVLGRGARDTQYF
TRBV28	TRBJ1-1	-	-	TGTGCCAGCAGTTTTCCCCGACGGGGAGTGAACACTGAAGCTTTCTTT	CASSFPRRGVNTEAFF
TRBV11-3	TRBJ2-1	-	TRBD2	TGTGCCAGCAGCTTAGATCGGGAGGGCAGGGTTATGTTCTTC	CASSLDREGRVMFF